The following is a T cell receptor beta chain sequence with its context. Its target is unknown. The entry originates in a study of cytomegalovirus exposure and HLA in healthy donors. Study-wide results and limits: Information on immune exposure was restricted to one variable (CMV serostatus). With further analysis later on, most CMV-associated TCR beta chains appeared HLA-restricted.

PCR was performed using 60 Vbeta and 13 Jbeta primers. Clones were read by immunoSEQ multiplex PCR, and TCRdb kept only the in-frame ones, dropping some. The sample holds roughly 95,000 clones; around 82% are singletons and the top ten take roughly 3.4%. The CDR3 contains 14 residues. The germline CDR1 and CDR2 sequences are MNHNY and SVGAGI (reference sequence). The sequenced sample was PBMCs. This sequence originates from a man aged 30 to 45 in good health and CMV-seropositive. The chain recombines TRBV6-6 with TRBJ2-5, with 7 bases matching TRBD2. The last part of the DNA fits TRBJ2-7 better; the J call may be wrong. The CDR3 DNA reads TGTGCCAGCAGGCGTCTAGCGGACTCCTACGAGCAGTACTTC. Its protein is CASRRLADSYEQYF.